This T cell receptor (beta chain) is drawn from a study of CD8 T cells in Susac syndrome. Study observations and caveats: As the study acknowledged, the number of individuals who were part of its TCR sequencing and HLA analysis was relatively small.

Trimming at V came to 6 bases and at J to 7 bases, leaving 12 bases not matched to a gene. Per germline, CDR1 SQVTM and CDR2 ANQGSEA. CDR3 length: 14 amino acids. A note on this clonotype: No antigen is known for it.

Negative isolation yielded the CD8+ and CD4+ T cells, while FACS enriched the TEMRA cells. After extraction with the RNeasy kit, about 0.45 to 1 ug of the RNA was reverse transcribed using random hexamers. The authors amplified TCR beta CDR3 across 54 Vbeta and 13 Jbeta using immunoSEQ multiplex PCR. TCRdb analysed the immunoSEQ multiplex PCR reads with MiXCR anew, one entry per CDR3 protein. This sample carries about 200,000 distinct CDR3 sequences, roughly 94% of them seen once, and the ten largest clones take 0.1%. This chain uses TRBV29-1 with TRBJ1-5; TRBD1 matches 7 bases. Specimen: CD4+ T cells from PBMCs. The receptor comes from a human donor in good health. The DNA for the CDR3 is TGCAGCGTACTCGGGACAGACCTCAACCAGCCCCAGCATTTT. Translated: CSVLGTDLNQPQHF. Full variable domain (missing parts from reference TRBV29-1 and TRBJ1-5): SAVISQKPSRDICQRGTSLTIQCQVDSQVTMMFWYRQQPGQSLTLIATANQGSEATYESGFVIDKFPISRPNLTFSTLTVSNMSPEDSSIYLCSVLGTDLNQPQHFGDGTRLSIL.